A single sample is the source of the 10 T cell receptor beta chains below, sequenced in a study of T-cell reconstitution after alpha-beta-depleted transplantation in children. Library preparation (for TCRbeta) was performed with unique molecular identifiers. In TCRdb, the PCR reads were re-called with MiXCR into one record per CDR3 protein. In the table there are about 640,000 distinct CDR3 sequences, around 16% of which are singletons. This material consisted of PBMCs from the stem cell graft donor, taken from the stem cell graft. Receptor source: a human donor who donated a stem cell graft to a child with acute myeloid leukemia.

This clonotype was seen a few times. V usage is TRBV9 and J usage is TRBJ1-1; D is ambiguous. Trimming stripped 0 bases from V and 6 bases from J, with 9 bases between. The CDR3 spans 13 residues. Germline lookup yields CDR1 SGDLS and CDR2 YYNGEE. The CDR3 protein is CASSVGWGAEAFF. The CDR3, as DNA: TGTGCCAGCAGCGTAGGTTGGGGAGCTGAAGCTTTCTTT. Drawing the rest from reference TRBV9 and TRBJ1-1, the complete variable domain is DSGVTQTPKHLITATGQRVTLRCSPRSGDLSVYWYQQSLDQGLQFLIQYYNGEERAKGNILERFSAQQFPDLHSELNLSSLELGDSALYFCASSVGWGAEAFFGQGTRLTVV.

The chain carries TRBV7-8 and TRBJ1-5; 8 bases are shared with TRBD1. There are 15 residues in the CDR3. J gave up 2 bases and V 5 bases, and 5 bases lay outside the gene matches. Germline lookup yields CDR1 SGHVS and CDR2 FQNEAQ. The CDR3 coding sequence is TGTGCCAGCAGCAAGGACAGGGCTGGCAATCAGCCCCAGCATTTT. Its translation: CASSKDRAGNQPQHF.

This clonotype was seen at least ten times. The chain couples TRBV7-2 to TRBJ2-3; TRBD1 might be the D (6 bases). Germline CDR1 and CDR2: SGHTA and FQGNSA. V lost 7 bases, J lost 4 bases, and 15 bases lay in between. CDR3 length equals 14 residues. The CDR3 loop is CASTIGQGSDTQYF. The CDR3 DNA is TGTGCCAGCACCATAGGGCAGGGGTCAGATACGCAGTATTTT.

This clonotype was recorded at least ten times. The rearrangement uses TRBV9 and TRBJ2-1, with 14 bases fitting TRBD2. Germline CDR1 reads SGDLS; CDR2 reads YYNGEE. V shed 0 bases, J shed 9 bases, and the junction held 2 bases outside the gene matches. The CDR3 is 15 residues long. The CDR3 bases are TGTGCCAGCAGCGTAGTCGGGACTAGCGGGGGTGAGCAGTTCTTC. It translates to CASSVVGTSGGEQFF.

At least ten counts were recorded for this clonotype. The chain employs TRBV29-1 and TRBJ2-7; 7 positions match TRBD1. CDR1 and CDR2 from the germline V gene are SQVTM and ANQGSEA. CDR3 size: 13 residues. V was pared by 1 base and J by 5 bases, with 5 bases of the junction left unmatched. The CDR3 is CSVEGGTVNEQYF. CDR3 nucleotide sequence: TGCAGCGTTGAAGGGGGGACAGTCAACGAGCAGTACTTC.

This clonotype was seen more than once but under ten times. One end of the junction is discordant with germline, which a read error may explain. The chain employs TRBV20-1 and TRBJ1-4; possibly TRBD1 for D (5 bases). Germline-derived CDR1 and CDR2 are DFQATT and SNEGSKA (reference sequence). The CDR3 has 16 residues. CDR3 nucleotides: TGCTGTGCTAGAGAACTTGGGACGGATCCTAATGAAAAACTGTTTTTT. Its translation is CCARELGTDPNEKLFF.

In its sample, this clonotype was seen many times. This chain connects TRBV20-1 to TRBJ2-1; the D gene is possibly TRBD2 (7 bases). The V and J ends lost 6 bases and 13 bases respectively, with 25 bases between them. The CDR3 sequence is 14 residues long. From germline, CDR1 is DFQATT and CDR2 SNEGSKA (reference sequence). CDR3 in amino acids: CSARIPQEGGAQFF. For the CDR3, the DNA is TGCAGTGCCAGAATTCCCCAAGAGGGGGGGGCTCAGTTCTTC.

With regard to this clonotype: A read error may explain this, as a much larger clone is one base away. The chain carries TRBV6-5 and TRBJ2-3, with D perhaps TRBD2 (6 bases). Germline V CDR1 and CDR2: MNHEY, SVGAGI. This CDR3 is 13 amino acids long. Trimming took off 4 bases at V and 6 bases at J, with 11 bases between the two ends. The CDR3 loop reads CASSSFGGDTQYF. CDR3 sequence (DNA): TGTGCCAGCAGTTCTTTCGGGGGTGATACGCAGTATTTT.

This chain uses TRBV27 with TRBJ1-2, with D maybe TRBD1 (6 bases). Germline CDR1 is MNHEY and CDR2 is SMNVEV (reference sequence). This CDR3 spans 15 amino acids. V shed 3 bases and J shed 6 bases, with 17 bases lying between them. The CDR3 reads CASSFGQQGGDGYTF. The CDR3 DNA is TGTGCCAGCAGTTTTGGGCAACAGGGAGGAGATGGCTACACCTTC.

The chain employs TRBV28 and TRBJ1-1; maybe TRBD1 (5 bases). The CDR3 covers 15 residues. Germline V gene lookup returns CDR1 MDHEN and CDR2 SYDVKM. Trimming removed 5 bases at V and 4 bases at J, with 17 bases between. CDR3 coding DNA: TGTGCCAGCAGTCATACCTTAGGGGAGGGCACTGAAGCTTTCTTT. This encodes CASSHTLGEGTEAFF.